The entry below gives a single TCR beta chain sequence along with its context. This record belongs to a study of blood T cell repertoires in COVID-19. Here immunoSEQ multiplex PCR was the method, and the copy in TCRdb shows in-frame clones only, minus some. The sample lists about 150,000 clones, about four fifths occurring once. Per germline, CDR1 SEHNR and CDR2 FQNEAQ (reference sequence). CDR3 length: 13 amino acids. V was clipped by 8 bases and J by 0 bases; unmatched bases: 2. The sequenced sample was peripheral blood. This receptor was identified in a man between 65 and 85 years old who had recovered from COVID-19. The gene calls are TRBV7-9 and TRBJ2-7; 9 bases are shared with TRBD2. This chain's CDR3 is CASRSGSSYEQYF. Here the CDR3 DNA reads TGTGCCAGCCGTAGCGGGAGCTCCTACGAGCAGTACTTC.